The rows below give T cell receptor beta chains drawn from one sample of a study of shared clonotypes between healthy human individuals. Libraries were prepared by immunoSEQ multiplex PCR; TCRdb keeps only in-frame clonotypes and omits some of them. The table includes roughly 680,000 clones, about two thirds detected once. Sequenced sample: memory CD4+ T cells sorted from blood. The receptors originated from a woman in her twenties or thirties in good health. The CDR3 runs from the conserved cysteine through the conserved F or W.

v_gene: TRBV6-6; j_gene: TRBJ1-2; CDR3aa: CASSYGVEYGYTF
v_gene: TRBV19; j_gene: TRBJ2-1; CDR3aa: CASSIYSSYNEQFF
v_gene: TRBV19; j_gene: TRBJ1-4; CDR3aa: CASRKRASGEKLFF
v_gene: TRBV28; j_gene: TRBJ1-4; CDR3aa: CASSYTTGGNEKLFF
v_gene: TRBV7-9; j_gene: TRBJ2-1; CDR3aa: CASSLGRGLAGNEQFF
v_gene: TRBV6-1; j_gene: TRBJ1-2; CDR3aa: CASSDSSPYGYTF
v_gene: TRBV10-2; j_gene: TRBJ2-7; CDR3aa: CASSEWGLAAPSYEQYF
v_gene: TRBV6-5; j_gene: TRBJ2-1; CDR3aa: CASREGNYNEQFF
v_gene: TRBV5-5; j_gene: TRBJ1-4; CDR3aa: CASRHAAGGAVEKLFF
v_gene: TRBV6-6; j_gene: TRBJ2-7; CDR3aa: CASSPQTYEQYF
v_gene: TRBV6-5; j_gene: TRBJ2-5; CDR3aa: CASSYSGEETQYF
v_gene: TRBV6-5; j_gene: TRBJ1-5; CDR3aa: CASSYSIRSNQPQHF
v_gene: TRBV19; j_gene: TRBJ2-1; CDR3aa: CASISTFVSGSWDEQFF
v_gene: TRBV19; j_gene: TRBJ2-7; CDR3aa: CASSPLFAAREQYF